The 15 T cell receptor beta chains listed next were all sequenced from one sample in a study of breast tumors, draining lymph nodes, adjacent tissues (dated by TCRdb to between 2015 and 2016). Library preparation employed multiplex PCR. This sample was sequenced with an Illumina HiSeq 2000. In-frame beta chains were kept once TCRdb had trimmed the public reads at Q25 with fastp and called clones with MiXCR. Entries that share a CDR3 protein sequence are merged under the most common genes and DNA. The sample table lists some 52,000 distinct CDR3 sequences, under 45% of them with a count of one. In total, the top ten clones hold roughly a tenth of the sample. The source material was breast tumor tissue. The receptors derive from a female donor with breast cancer. Some clones in this sample may be carry-over from other donors' samples.

V is TRBV20-1 and J is TRBJ2-7, with TRBD2 matching 9 bases. V dropped 5 bases and J dropped 6; count of bases not matched to a gene: 2. This CDR3 contains 11 residues. Germline V gives CDR1 DFQATT, CDR2 SNEGSKA (reference sequence). In DNA, the CDR3 is TGCAGTGCTCGAGCGGGAGGCGAGCAGTACTTC. Protein sequence: CSARAGGEQYF.

This clonotype appeared many times. The rearrangement links TRBV4-3 to TRBJ1-6; no clear D. V was clipped by 4 bases and J by 8 bases, with 15 bases between them. The germline gives CDR1 LGHNA, CDR2 YSLEER. This CDR3 is built from 15 residues. The CDR3 loop reads CASSLQRAVDSPLHF. The CDR3 DNA follows: TGCGCCAGCAGCCTTCAACGGGCAGTGGATTCACCCCTCCACTTT.

The rearrangement links TRBV6-1 to TRBJ2-5, with a possible D match to TRBD1 (5 bases). Germline loops: CDR1 MNHNS, CDR2 SASEGT. The CDR3 extends over 15 amino acids. Trimming took 10 bases from V and 0 from J, leaving 18 bases between them. CDR3 amino acids: CATGPRLLYQETQYF. For the CDR3, the DNA is TGTGCCACAGGGCCCCGTCTCCTCTACCAAGAGACCCAGTACTTC.

This clonotype was recorded at least ten times. The chain has TRBV12-3 or TRBV12-4 and TRBJ2-7, with 16 bases matching TRBD2. Germline trimming cut 6 bases from V and 2 bases from J; bases unmatched to any gene: 4. CDR3 length equals 16 residues. The CDR3 reads CASRSGTSGRAYEQYF. The CDR3 bases are TGTGCCAGCAGATCCGGGACTAGCGGGAGGGCCTACGAGCAGTACTTC.

The chain carries TRBV5-4 and TRBJ1-1, with unresolved D. In germline, CDR1 is SGHNT, CDR2 YYREEE (reference sequence). The CDR3 length is 15 residues. V was clipped by 1 base and J by 0 bases, with 10 bases between them. CDR3 nucleotide sequence: TGTGCCAGCAGCTTGTTTGAACTCATGAACACTGAAGCTTTCTTT. It translates to CASSLFELMNTEAFF.

Ten or more counts support this clonotype. The chain is built from TRBV24-1 and TRBJ2-2; TRBD2 aligns across 9 bases. CDR3 length: 16 amino acids. CDR1 and CDR2 from the germline V gene are KGHDR and SFDVKD. V was pared by 3 bases and J by 3 bases, with 4 bases of the junction left unmatched. CDR3 protein: CATSDAASGDTGELFF. Here the CDR3 DNA reads TGTGCCACCAGTGATGCGGCTAGCGGGGACACCGGGGAGCTGTTTTTT.

The chain is built from TRBV10-3 and TRBJ2-7; D may be TRBD1 (5 bases). Between the trimmed V and J ends, which lost 3 bases and 2 bases, there was a span of 11 bases. The CDR3 runs to 14 residues. Germline loops: CDR1 ENHRY, CDR2 SYGVKD. In DNA, the CDR3 is TGTGCCATCAGTGAAACAGGACCAGCCTACGAGCAGTACTTC. Translating it yields CAISETGPAYEQYF.

This chain joins TRBV7-9 and TRBJ1-6, with TRBD1 identical over 10 bases. The germline V gene has CDR1 SEHNR and CDR2 FQNEAQ (reference sequence). The CDR3 runs 18 residues. Trimming took 5 bases from V and 3 from J; bases not matched to a gene: 10. The CDR3: CASSPGTGEKRYNSPLHF. The CDR3 nucleotides read TGTGCCAGCAGCCCAGGGACAGGGGAGAAGCGCTATAATTCACCCCTCCACTTT. Combining the CDR3 with reference TRBV7-9 and TRBJ1-6 gives the whole variable domain DTGVSQNPRHKITKRGQNVTFRCDPISEHNRLYWYRQTLGQGPEFLTYFQNEAQLEKSRLLSDRFSAERPKGSFSTLEIQRTEQGDSAMYLCASSPGTGEKRYNSPLHFGNGTRLTVT.

This clonotype showed up many times. The CDR3: CASSYYPETDQYF. The CDR3 nucleotides are TGTGCCAGCAGTTATTATCCGGAAACGGACCAGTACTTC. The rearrangement uses TRBV6-2 or TRBV6-3 and TRBJ2-5; no clear D. CDR1 and CDR2 from the germline V gene are MNHEY and SVGEGT. This CDR3 spans 13 amino acids. The germline V and J ends were trimmed by 3 bases and 10 bases, with 15 bases remaining between them.

For this clonotype: Since a much larger clone is just one base distant, this may be a read error. The chain joins TRBV7-2 to TRBJ2-5, with a tentative D call TRBD2 (6 bases). CDR1 and CDR2 from the germline V gene are SGHTA and FQGNSA. Trimming shortened V by 1 base and J by 9 bases, and 24 bases separated the two germline ends. The CDR3 spans 17 residues. CDR3: CASSLGLGLLTREAQYF. The CDR3 DNA follows: TGTGCCAGCAGCTTAGGTTTGGGGCTATTAACCAGGGAGGCCCAGTACTTC.

Notes on this clonotype: It may be a read error: a sequence one base away is much more abundant. The chain uses TRBV3-1 and TRBJ2-1; no clear D gene. Germline CDR1 reads LGHDT; CDR2 reads YNNKEL (reference sequence). This CDR3 is built from 15 residues. The CDR3: CASRLGSSSYSEQFF. In DNA form, the CDR3 reads TGTGCCAGCAGATTAGGGTCAAGCTCCTACAGTGAGCAGTTCTTC.

The table lists this clonotype with many counts. CDR3 sequence reads: CSAGQRLETQYF. CDR3 nucleotide sequence: TGCAGTGCTGGCCAGAGACTGGAGACCCAGTACTTC. The genes are TRBV20-1 and TRBJ2-5; D not resolved. V was shortened by 5 bases and J by 5 bases, with 12 bases between the two germline ends. This CDR3 is built from 12 residues. CDR1 is DFQATT, CDR2 SNEGSKA, per germline (reference sequence).

The J gene is TRBJ1-1, the V gene TRBV20-1, with TRBD1 identical over 11 bases. The CDR3 consists of 16 residues. Germline V gene data show CDR1 as DFQATT and CDR2 as SNEGSKA (reference sequence). V dropped 6 bases and J dropped 4; count of bases not matched to a gene: 13. The CDR3 here is CSASAEDRGLATEAFF. CDR3 coding DNA: TGCAGTGCATCTGCCGAGGACAGGGGGCTCGCCACTGAAGCTTTCTTT.

V gene TRBV20-1 combines with J gene TRBJ2-1; TRBD2 matches at 13 bases. Trimming at V came to 6 bases and at J to 8 bases, leaving 10 bases not matched to a gene. The CDR3 consists of 15 residues. Germline assignment: CDR1 DFQATT and CDR2 SNEGSKA (reference sequence). The CDR3 loop is CSAGPGLAGWDEQFF. The CDR3 nucleotides read TGCAGTGCAGGACCGGGACTAGCGGGATGGGATGAGCAGTTCTTC.

This clonotype counts as medium-sized (0.01 to 0.1%). This chain connects TRBV20-1 to TRBJ2-7; tentatively, D is TRBD1 (6 bases). The CDR3 spans 12 residues. The V gene lost 8 bases and the J gene lost 3 bases, with 14 bases spanning the gap. Per the germline V gene, CDR1 is DFQATT and CDR2 is SNEGSKA (reference sequence). CDR3 sequence reads: CSFDGQHYEQYF. DNA of the CDR3: TGCAGTTTCGACGGACAGCACTACGAGCAGTACTTC.